The clone carrying this T cell receptor (beta chain) was picked up a small number of times. This record belongs to a study of identical twins. Healthy Caucasian individuals made up all the donors. In TCRdb, the 5' RACE reads were re-called with MiXCR into one record per CDR3 protein. The sample holds a few hundred thousand distinct CDR3 sequences, about 8.3% seen once. Trimming stripped 0 bases from V and 9 bases from J, with 9 bases between. The CDR3 extends over 13 amino acids. The V gene's germline CDR1 is MNHEY and CDR2 SMNVEV (reference sequence). These data also formed part of another study, on yellow fever vaccine responses in identical twins.

This sequence was found in a woman younger than 35 in good health. The chain combines TRBV27 with TRBJ1-5; D is undetermined. The sequencing input was CD8+ T cells sorted from blood. CDR3 in amino acids: CASSLSGSWPQHF. For the CDR3, the DNA is TGTGCCAGCAGTTTATCGGGGTCTTGGCCCCAGCATTTT.